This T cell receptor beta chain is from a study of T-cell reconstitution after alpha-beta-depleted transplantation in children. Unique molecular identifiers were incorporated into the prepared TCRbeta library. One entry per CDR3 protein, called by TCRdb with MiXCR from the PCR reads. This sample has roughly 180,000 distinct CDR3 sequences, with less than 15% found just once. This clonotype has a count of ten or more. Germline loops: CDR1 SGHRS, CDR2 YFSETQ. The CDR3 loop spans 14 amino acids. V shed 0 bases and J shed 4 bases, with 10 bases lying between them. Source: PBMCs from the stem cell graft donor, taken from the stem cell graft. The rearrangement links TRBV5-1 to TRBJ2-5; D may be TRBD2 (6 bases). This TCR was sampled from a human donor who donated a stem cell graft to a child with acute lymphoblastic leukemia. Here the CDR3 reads CASSLAGVLETQYF. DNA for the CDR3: TGCGCCAGCAGCTTGGCGGGAGTCCTAGAGACCCAGTACTTC.